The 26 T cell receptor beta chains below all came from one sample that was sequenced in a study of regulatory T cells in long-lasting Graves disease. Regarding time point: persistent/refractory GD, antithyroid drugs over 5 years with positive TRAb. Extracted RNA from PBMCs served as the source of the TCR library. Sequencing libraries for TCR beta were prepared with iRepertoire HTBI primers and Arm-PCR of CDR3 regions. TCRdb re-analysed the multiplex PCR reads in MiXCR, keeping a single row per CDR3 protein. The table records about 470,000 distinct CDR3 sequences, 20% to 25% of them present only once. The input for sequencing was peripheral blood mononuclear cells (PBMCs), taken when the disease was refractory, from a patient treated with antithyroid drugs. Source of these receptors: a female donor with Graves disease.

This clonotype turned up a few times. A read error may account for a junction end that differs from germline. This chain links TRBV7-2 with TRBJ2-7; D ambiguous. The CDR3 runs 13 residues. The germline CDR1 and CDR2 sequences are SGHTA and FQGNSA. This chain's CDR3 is CASSAPGRNERYF. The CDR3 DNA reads TGTGCCAGCAGCGCTCCCGGACGGAACGAGCGGTACTTC.

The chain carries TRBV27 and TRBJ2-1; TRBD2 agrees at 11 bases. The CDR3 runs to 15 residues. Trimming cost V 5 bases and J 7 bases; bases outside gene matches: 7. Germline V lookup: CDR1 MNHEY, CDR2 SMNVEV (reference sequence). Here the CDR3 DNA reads TGTGCCAGCAGTCTCTGGGCTAGCGGGAGGAATGAGCAGTTCTTC. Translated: CASSLWASGRNEQFF.

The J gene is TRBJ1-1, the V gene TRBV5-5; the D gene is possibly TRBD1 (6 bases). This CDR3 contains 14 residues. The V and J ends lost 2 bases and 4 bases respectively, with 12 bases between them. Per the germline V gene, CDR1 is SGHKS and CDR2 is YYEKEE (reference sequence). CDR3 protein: CASSLIRGVTEAFF. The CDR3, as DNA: TGTGCCAGCAGCTTAATCAGGGGAGTCACTGAAGCTTTCTTT.

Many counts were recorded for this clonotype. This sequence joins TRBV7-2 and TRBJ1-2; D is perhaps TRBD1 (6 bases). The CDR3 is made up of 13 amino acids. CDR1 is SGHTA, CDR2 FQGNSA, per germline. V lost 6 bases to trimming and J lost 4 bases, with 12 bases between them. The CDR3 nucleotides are TGTGCCAGCAGACTAACAGGGCTCTATGGCTACACCTTC. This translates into CASRLTGLYGYTF.

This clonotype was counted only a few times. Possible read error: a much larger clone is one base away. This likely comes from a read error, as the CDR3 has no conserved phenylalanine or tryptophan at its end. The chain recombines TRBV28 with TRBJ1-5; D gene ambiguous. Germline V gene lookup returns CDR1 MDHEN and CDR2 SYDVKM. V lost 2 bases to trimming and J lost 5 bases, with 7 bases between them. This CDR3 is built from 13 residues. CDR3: CASSLRVDQPQHV. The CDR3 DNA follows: TGTGCCAGCAGTTTAAGGGTGGATCAGCCCCAGCATGTT.

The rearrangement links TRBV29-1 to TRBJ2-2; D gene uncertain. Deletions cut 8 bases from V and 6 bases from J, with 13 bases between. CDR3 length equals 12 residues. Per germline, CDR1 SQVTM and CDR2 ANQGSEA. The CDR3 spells CSYMPDSGELFF. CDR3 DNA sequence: TGCAGCTATATGCCGGATTCCGGGGAGCTGTTTTTT.

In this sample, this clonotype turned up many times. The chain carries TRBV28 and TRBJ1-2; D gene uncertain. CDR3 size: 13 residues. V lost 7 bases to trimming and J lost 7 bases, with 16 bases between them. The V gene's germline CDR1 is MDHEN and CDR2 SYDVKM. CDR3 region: CASIPYLGGGYTF. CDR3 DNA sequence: TGTGCCAGCATTCCTTACCTGGGTGGTGGCTACACCTTC.

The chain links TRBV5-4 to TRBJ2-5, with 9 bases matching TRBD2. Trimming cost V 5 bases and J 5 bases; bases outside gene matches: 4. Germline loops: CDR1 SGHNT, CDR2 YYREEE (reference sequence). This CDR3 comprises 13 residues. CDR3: CASSSGSRETQYF. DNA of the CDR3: TGTGCCAGCAGTAGCGGGAGTCGGGAGACCCAGTACTTC. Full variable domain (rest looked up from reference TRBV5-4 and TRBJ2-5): ETGVTQSPTHLIKTRGQQVTLRCSSQSGHNTVSWYQQALGQGPQFIFQYYREEENGRGNFPPRFSGLQFPNYSSELNVNALELDDSALYLCASSSGSRETQYFGPGTRLLVL.

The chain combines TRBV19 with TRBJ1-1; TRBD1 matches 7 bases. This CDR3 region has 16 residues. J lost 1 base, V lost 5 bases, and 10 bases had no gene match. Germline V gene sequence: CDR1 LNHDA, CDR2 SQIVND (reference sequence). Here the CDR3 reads CASSPRQGTPNTEAFF. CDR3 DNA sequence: TGTGCCAGTAGTCCCCGACAGGGAACACCGAACACTGAAGCTTTCTTT.

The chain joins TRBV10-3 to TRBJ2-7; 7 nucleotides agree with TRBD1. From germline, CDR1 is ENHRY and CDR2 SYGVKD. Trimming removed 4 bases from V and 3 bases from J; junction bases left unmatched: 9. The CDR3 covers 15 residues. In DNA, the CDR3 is TGTGCCATCAGTGGCCGTATGGACAGGCTCTACGAGCAGTACTTC. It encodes CAISGRMDRLYEQYF.

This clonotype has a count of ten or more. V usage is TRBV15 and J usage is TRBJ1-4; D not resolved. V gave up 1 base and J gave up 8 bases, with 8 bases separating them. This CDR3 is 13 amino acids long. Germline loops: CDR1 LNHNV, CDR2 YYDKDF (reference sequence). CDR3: CATSRVGEEKLFF. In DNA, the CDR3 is TGTGCCACCAGCAGAGTTGGGGAGGAAAAACTGTTTTTT.

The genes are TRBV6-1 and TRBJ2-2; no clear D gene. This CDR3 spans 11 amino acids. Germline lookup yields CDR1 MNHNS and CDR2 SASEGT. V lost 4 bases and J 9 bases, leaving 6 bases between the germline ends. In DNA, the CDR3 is TGTGCCAGCAGTGTTCAGTGGGAGCTGTTTTTT. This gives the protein CASSVQWELFF.

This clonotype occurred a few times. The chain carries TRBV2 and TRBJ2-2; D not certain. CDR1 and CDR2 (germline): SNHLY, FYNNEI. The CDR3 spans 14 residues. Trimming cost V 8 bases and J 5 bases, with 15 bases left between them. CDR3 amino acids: CASRLGSSTGELFF. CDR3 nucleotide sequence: TGTGCCAGCCGACTGGGGTCAAGTACCGGGGAGCTGTTTTTT. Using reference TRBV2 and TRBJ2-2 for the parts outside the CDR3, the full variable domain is EPEVTQTPSHQVTQMGQEVILRCVPISNHLYFYWYRQILGQKVEFLVSFYNNEISEKSEIFDDQFSVERPDGSNFTLKIRSTKLEDSAMYFCASRLGSSTGELFFGEGSRLTVL.

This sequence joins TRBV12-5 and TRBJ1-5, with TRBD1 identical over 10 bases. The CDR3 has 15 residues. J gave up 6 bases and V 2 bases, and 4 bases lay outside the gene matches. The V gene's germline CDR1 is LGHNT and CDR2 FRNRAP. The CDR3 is CASGLRTGGRQPQHF. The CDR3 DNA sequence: TGTGCTAGTGGTTTGCGGACAGGGGGTCGTCAGCCCCAGCATTTT. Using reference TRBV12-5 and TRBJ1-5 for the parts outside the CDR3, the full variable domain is DARVTQTPRHKVTEMGQEVTMRCQPILGHNTVFWYRQTMMQGLELLAYFRNRAPLDDSGMPKDRFSAEMPDATLATLKIQPSEPRDSAVYFCASGLRTGGRQPQHFGDGTRLSIL.

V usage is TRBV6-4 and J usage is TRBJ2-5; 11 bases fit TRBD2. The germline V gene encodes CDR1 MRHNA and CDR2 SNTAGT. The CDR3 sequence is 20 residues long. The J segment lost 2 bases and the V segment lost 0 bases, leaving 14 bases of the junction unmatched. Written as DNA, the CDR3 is TGTGCCAGCAGTGACTCGCAGGACCGTCCGGGACTAGCGGAACAAGAGACCCAGTACTTC. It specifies CASSDSQDRPGLAEQETQYF.

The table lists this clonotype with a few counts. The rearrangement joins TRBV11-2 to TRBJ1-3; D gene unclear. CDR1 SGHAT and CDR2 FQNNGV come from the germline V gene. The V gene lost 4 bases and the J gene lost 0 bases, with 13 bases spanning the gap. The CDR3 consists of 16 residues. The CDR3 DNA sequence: TGTGCCAGCAGCTCCGCCCGGGTATTCTCTGGAAACACCATATATTTT. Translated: CASSSARVFSGNTIYF.

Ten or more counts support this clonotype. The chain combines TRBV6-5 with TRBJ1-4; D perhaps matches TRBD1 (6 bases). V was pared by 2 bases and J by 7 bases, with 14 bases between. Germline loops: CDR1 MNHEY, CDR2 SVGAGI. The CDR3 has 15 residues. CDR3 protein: CASSYEGGDGEKLFF. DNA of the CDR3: TGTGCCAGCAGTTACGAGGGGGGCGACGGTGAAAAACTGTTTTTT.

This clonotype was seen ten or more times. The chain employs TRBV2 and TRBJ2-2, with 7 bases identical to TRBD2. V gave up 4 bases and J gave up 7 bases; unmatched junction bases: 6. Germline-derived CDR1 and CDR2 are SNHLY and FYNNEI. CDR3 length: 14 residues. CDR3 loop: CASSGTRSSGELFF. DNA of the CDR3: TGTGCCAGCAGTGGGACTAGGTCAAGCGGGGAGCTGTTTTTT.

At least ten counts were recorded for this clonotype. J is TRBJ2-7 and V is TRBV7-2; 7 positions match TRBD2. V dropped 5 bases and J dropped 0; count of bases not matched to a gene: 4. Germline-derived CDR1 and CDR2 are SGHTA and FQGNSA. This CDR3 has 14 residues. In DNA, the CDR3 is TGTGCCAGCAGCGGGGGGGTAAGCTCCTACGAGCAGTACTTC. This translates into CASSGGVSSYEQYF. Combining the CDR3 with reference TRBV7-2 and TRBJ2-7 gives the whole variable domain GAGVSQSPSNKVTEKGKDVELRCDPISGHTALYWYRQSLGQGLEFLIYFQGNSAPDKSGLPSDRFSAERTGGSVSTLTIQRTQQEDSAVYLCASSGGVSSYEQYFGPGTRLTVT.

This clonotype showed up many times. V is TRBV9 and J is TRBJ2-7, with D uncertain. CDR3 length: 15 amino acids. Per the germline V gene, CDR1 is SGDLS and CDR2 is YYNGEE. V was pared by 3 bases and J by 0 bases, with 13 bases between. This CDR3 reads CASSADSSPSYEQYF. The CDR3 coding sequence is TGTGCCAGCAGCGCAGATTCTTCCCCCTCCTACGAGCAGTACTTC.

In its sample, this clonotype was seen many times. The CDR3 sequence: CASSIGRNYGYTF. DNA of the CDR3: TGTGCCAGCAGCATCGGACGGAATTATGGCTACACCTTC. The V call is TRBV27, the J call TRBJ1-2; D is unresolved. V was clipped by 6 bases and J by 5 bases, with 13 bases between them. Germline CDR1 reads MNHEY; CDR2 reads SMNVEV (reference sequence). The CDR3 length is 13 residues.

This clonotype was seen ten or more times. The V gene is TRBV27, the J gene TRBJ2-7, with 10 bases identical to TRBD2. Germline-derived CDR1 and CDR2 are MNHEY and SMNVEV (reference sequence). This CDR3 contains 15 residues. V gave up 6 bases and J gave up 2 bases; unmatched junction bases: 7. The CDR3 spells CASRLKAGGAYEQYF. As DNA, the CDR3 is TGTGCCAGCAGACTGAAAGCGGGAGGGGCCTACGAGCAGTACTTC.

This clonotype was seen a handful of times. The CDR3 loop reads CASSLTGASTDTQYF. CDR3 nucleotide sequence: TGTGCCAGTAGTCTCACAGGGGCTAGCACAGATACGCAGTATTTT. This chain uses TRBV19 with TRBJ2-3; 7 bases align to TRBD1. The V gene end was trimmed by 5 bases and the J gene end by 0 bases; junction bases not matched to a gene: 5. The CDR3 extends over 15 amino acids. The germline V gene encodes CDR1 LNHDA and CDR2 SQIVND (reference sequence).

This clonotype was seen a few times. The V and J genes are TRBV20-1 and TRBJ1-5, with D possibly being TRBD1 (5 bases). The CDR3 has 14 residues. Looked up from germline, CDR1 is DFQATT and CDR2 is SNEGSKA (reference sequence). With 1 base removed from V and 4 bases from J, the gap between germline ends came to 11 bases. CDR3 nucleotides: TGCAGTGCTAGAGTCCTAGGGGATAATCAGCCCCAGCATTTT. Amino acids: CSARVLGDNQPQHF.

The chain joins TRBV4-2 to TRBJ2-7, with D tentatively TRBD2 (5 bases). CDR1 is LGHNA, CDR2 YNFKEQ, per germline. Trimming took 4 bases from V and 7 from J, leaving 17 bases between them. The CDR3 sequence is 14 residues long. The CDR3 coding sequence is TGTGCCAGCAGCCCGGACTCCGCACTGGGAGAGCAGTACTTC. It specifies CASSPDSALGEQYF.

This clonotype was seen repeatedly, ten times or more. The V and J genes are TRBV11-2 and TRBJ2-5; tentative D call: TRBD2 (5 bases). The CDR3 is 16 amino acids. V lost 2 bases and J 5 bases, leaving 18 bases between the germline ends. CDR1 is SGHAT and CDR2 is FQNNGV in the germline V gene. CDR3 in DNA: TGTGCCAGCAGCTTACGGGTCTCGGTGAGGGTGGAGACCCAGTACTTC. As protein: CASSLRVSVRVETQYF.